This record covers a single T cell receptor (beta chain). Germline loops: CDR1 SGDLS, CDR2 YYNGEE. The V and J ends lost 0 bases and 2 bases respectively, with 9 bases between them. This CDR3 is 15 amino acids long. The record originates from a study of T cell responses to AZD1222 COVID-19 vaccine. Whole-study context: Combined were second doses at about 4 or about 12 weeks.

Clones were sequenced by immunoSEQ multiplex PCR, and TCRdb holds only the in-frame ones, with some missing. The table shows more than 95,000 clones, with over 85% occurring only once. Sample: peripheral blood, taken on day 0 of AZD1222 vaccination. V usage is TRBV9 and J usage is TRBJ2-1; D is unclear. The receptor's source is an adult in good health. The CDR3 loop is CASSVEGTTYNEQFF. The CDR3 nucleotides read TGTGCCAGCAGCGTAGAGGGCACTACCTACAATGAGCAGTTCTTC. The whole variable domain, remainder taken from reference TRBV9 and TRBJ2-1, is DSGVTQTPKHLITATGQRVTLRCSPRSGDLSVYWYQQSLDQGLQFLIQYYNGEERAKGNILERFSAQQFPDLHSELNLSSLELGDSALYFCASSVEGTTYNEQFFGPGTRLTVL.